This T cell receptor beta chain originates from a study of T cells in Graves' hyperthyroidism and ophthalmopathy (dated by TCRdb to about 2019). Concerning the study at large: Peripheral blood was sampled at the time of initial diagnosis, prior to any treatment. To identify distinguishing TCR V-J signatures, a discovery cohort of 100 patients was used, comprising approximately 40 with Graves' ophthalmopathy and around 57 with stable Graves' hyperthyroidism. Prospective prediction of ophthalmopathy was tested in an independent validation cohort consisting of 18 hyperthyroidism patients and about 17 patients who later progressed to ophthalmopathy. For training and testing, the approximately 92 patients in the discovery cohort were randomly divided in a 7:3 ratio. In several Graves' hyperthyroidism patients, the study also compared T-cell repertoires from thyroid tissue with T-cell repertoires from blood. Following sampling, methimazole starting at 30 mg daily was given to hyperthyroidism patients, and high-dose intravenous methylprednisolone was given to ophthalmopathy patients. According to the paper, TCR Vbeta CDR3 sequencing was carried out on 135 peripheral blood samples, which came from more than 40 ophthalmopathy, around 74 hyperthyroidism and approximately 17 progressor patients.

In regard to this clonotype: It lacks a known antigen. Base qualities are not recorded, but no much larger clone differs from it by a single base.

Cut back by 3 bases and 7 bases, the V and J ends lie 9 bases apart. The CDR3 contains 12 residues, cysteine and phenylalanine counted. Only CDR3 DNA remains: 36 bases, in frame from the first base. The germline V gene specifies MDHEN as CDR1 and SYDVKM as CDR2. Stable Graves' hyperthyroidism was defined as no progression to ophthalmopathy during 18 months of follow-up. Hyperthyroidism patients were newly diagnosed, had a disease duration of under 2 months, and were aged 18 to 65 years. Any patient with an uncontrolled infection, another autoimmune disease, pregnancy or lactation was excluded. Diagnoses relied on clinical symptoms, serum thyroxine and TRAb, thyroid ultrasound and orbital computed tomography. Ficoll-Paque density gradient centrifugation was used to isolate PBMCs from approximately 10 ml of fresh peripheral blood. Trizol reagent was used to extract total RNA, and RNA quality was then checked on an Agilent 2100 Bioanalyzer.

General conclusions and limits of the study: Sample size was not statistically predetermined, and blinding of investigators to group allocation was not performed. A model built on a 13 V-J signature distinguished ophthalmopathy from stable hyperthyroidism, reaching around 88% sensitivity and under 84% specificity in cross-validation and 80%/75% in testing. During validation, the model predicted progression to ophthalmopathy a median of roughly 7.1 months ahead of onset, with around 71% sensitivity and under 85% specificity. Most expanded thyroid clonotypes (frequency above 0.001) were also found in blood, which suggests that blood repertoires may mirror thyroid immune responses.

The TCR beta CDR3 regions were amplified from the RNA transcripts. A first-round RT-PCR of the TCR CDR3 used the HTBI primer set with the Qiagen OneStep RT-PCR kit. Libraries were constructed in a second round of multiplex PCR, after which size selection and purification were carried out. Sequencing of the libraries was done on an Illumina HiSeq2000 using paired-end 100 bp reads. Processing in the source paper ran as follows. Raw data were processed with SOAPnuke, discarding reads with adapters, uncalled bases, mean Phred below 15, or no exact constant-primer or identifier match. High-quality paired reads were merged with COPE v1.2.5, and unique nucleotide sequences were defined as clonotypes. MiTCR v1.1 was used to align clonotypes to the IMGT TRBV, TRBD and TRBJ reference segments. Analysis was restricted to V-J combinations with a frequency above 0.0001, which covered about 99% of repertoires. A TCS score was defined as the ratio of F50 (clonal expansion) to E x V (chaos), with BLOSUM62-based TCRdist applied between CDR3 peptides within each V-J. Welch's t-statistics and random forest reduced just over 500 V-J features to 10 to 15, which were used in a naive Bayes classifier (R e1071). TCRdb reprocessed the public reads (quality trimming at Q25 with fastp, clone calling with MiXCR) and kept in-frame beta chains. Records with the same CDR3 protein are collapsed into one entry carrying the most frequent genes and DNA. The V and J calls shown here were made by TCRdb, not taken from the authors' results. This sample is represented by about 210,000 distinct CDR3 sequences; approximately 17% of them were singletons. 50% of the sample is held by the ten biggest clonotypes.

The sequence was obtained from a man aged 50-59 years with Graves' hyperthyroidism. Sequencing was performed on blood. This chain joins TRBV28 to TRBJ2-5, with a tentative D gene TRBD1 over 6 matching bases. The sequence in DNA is TGTGCCAGCAGTTTCAGGGGTAGGACCCAGTACTTC. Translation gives CASSFRGRTQYF.